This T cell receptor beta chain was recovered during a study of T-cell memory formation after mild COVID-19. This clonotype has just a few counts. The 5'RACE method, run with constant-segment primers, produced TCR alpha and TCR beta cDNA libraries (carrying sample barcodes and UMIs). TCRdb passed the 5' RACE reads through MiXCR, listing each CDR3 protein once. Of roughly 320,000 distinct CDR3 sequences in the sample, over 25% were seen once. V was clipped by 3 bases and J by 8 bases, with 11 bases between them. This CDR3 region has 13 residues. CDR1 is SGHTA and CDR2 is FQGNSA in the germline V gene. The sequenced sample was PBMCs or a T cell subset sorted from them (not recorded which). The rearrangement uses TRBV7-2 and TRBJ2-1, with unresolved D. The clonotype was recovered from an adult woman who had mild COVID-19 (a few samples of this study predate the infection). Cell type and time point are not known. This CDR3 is CASSFNYGDEQFF. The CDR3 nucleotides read TGTGCCAGCAGCTTTAACTACGGCGATGAGCAGTTCTTC.